The sequence of this T cell receptor (beta chain) was determined in a study of blood T cell repertoires in COVID-19. The overall study: Collection of acute and convalescent COVID-19 samples took place in the United States, Italy and Spain. T cells, B-cell-depleted T cells, or PBMCs supplied cDNA or gDNA.

This clone has a single count. This CDR3 is 13 amino acids long. Per germline, CDR1 WNHNN and CDR2 SYGVQD (reference sequence). The V and J ends lost 3 bases and 8 bases respectively, with 8 bases between them. In the study's own analysis: Quantification of nucleated cells was approximated via reference gene primer amplification. Some clones are missing from TCRdb's copy, which holds only in-frame ones; the method was immunoSEQ multiplex PCR. V and J calls plus clone size are reproduced from that table; the DNA served to infer D and trimming. This sample has approximately 230,000 clones; 70% to 85% occur once, and the top ten carry 4% to 6%.

The sample taken for sequencing was peripheral blood. This chain connects TRBV10-1 to TRBJ1-6; D possibly corresponds to TRBD1 (5 bases). This receptor was identified in a woman older than 75 with active or convalescent COVID-19. The DNA of the CDR3 is TGCGCCAGCAGTGAACAGGTCGATTCACCCCTCCACTTT. Translation gives CASSEQVDSPLHF.